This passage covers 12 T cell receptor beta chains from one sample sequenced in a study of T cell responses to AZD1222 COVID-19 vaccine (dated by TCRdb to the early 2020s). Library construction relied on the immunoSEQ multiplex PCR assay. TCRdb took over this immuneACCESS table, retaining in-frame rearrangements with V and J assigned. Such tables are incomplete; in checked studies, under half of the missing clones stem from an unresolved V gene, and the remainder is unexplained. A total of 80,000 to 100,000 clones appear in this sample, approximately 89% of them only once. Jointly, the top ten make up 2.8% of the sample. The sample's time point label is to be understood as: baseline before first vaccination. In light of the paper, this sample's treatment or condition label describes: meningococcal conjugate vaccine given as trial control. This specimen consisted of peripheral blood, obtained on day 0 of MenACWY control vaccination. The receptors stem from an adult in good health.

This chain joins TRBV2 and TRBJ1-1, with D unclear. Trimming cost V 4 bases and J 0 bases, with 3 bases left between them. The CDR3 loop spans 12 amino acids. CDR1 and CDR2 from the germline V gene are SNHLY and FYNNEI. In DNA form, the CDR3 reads TGTGCCAGCAGTGTTATGAACACTGAAGCTTTCTTT. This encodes CASSVMNTEAFF.

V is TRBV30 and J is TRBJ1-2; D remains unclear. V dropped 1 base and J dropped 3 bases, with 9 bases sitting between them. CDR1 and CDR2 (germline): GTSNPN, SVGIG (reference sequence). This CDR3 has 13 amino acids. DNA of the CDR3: TGTGCCTGGAGTGGGGCCAGCTACTATGGCTACACCTTC. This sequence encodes CAWSGASYYGYTF.

The CDR3 loop reads CAISESWAQNEQYF. CDR3 bases: TGTGCCATCAGTGAGTCTTGGGCTCAGAACGAGCAGTACTTC. V usage is TRBV10-3 and J usage is TRBJ2-7; D gene ambiguous. CDR1 is ENHRY, CDR2 SYGVKD, per germline. The CDR3 is made up of 14 amino acids. The ends were cut back, 0 bases at V and 5 bases at J, with 11 bases in the middle.

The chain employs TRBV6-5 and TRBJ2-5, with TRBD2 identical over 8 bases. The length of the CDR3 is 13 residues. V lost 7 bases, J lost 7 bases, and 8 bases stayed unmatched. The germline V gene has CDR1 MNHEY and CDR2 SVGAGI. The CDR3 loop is CASNSAGVGTQYF. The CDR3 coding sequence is TGTGCCAGCAATTCAGCGGGGGTGGGGACCCAGTACTTC.

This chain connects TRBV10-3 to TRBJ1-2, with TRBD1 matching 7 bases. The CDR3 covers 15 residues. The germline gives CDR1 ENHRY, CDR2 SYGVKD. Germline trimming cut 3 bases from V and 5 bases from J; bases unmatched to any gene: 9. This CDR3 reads CAISEPTGAGYGYTF. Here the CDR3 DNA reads TGTGCCATCAGTGAACCAACAGGGGCAGGGTATGGCTACACCTTC.

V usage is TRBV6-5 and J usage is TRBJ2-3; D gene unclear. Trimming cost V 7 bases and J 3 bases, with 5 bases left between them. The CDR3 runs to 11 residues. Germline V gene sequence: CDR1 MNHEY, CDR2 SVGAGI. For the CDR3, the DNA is TGTGCCAGCACTAGGACAGATACGCAGTATTTT. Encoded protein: CASTRTDTQYF.

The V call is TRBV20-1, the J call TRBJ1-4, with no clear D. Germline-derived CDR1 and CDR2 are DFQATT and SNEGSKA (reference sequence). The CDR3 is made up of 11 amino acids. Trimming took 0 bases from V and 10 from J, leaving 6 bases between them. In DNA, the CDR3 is TGCAGTGCTAGAGATTTGGGAAAACTGTTTTTT. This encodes CSARDLGKLFF.

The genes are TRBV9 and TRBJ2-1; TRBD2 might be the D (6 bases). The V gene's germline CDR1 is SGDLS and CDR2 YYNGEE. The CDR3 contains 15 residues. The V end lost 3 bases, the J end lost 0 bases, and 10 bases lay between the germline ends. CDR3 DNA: TGTGCCAGCAGCGCGACTAGGAGCTCCTACAATGAGCAGTTCTTC. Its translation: CASSATRSSYNEQFF. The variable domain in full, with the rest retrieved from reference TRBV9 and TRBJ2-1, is DSGVTQTPKHLITATGQRVTLRCSPRSGDLSVYWYQQSLDQGLQFLIQYYNGEERAKGNILERFSAQQFPDLHSELNLSSLELGDSALYFCASSATRSSYNEQFFGPGTRLTVL.

The CDR3 sequence is CASSYGILGRDEQFF. In DNA, the CDR3 is TGTGCCAGCAGTTACGGGATTTTGGGTCGCGATGAGCAGTTCTTC. The J gene is TRBJ2-1, the V gene TRBV6-5, with D unclear. The V end lost 2 bases, the J end lost 8 bases, and 16 bases lay between the germline ends. CDR3 length: 15 amino acids. The germline CDR1 and CDR2 sequences are MNHEY and SVGAGI.

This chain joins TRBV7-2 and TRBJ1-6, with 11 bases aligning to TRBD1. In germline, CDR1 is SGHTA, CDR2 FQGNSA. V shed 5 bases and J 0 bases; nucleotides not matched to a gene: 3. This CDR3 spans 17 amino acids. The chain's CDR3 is CASSQGQGDSYNSPLHF. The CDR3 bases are TGTGCCAGCAGCCAGGGACAGGGGGACTCCTATAATTCACCCCTCCACTTT.

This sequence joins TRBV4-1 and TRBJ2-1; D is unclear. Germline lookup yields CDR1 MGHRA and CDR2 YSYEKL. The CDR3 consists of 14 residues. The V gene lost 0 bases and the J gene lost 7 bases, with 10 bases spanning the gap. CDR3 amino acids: CASSQDLSINEQFF. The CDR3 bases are TGCGCCAGCAGCCAAGATCTCAGTATTAATGAGCAGTTCTTC.

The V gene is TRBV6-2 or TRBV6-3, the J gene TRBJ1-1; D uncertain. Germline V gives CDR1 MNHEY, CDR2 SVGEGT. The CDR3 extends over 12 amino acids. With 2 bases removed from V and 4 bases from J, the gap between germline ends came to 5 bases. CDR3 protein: CASSYRSTEAFF. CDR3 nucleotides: TGTGCCAGCAGTTACAGGAGCACTGAAGCTTTCTTT.